The next 14 T cell receptor beta chains were all read from a single sample in a study of T cell repertoires in cytomegalovirus infection. Their antigens remain unidentified. TCRdb passed the reads through MiXCR, listing each CDR3 protein once. The sample includes about 920,000 distinct CDR3 sequences, less than 35% of them seen just once. The specimen was cultured CD8+ T cells from PBMCs, collected from culture after CMV antigen stimulation. Receptor source: a human donor in good health (CMV status not recorded). Some clones in this sample may be carry-over from other donors' samples.

The V and J genes are TRBV6-2 or TRBV6-3 and TRBJ2-7; perhaps D is TRBD1 or TRBD2 (5 bases each). Between the trimmed V and J ends, which lost 2 bases and 6 bases, there was a span of 14 bases. The CDR3 runs 14 residues. Germline loops: CDR1 MNHEY, CDR2 SVGEGT. CDR3 coding DNA: TGTGCCAGCAGTTACCCCCCCGGGGCCAGCGAGCAGTACGTC. This gives the protein CASSYPPGASEQYV.

This clonotype was counted once. The rearrangement links TRBV10-3 to TRBJ2-7; 9 bases are shared with TRBD2. Per the germline V gene, CDR1 is ENHRY and CDR2 is SYGVKD. The CDR3 is made up of 16 amino acids. Germline trimming cut 6 bases from V and 2 bases from J; bases unmatched to any gene: 11. CDR3 in amino acids: CAISRLERGDPYEQYF. In nucleotides, the CDR3 is TGTGCCATCAGCCGCCTCGAGCGGGGGGATCCCTACGAGCAGTACTTC.

This clonotype was seen only a few times. The chain has TRBV7-6 and TRBJ2-1, with D unresolved. V lost 6 bases and J 1 base, leaving 13 bases between the germline ends. The CDR3 extends over 15 amino acids. CDR1 and CDR2 from the germline V gene are SGHVS and FNYEAQ. Written as DNA, the CDR3 is TGTGCCAGCAGTCCTTTACCGAATTCCTACAATGAGCAGTTCTTC. Protein sequence: CASSPLPNSYNEQFF.

This clonotype was seen many times. The V gene is TRBV7-9, the J gene TRBJ1-4; D gene ambiguous. From germline, CDR1 is SEHNR and CDR2 FQNEAQ (reference sequence). The CDR3 loop spans 14 amino acids. V shed 1 base and J shed 8 bases, with 11 bases lying between them. For the CDR3, the DNA is TGTGCCAGCAGCTTAGTGTCAGCCGAGGAAAAACTGTTTTTT. This gives the protein CASSLVSAEEKLFF.

The chain has TRBV12-3 or TRBV12-4 and TRBJ1-1; D is perhaps TRBD1 (5 bases). V was pared by 4 bases and J by 4 bases, with 13 bases between. CDR3 size: 14 residues. The CDR3 region has the DNA TGTGCCAGCAGTTCCCAGGGACGGGCCACTGAAGCTTTCTTT. Translation gives CASSSQGRATEAFF.

The CDR3 sequence: CASSSPIPGRNSYEQYF. The CDR3, as DNA: TGTGCCAGCAGCTCACCCATACCGGGACGCAACTCCTACGAGCAGTACTTC. This rearrangement joins TRBV7-4 to TRBJ2-7; either TRBD1 or TRBD2 may supply D (5 bases each). Germline lookup yields CDR1 SGHVT and CDR2 SQSDAQ. CDR3 length: 17 residues. V was trimmed by 4 bases and J by 0 bases, leaving 19 bases between them.

In regard to this clonotype: The junction departs from germline at one end; a sequencing error may be responsible. The chain recombines TRBV10-3 with TRBJ2-7; TRBD1 agrees at 8 bases. The CDR3 totals 13 residues. Germline CDR1 reads ENHRY; CDR2 reads SYGVKD. The CDR3 nucleotides read TGTGTCATCATGCAGGGGGCGATTTACGAGCAGTACTTC. It translates to CVIMQGAIYEQYF.

This chain connects TRBV12-3 or TRBV12-4 to TRBJ1-1; 10 nucleotides line up with TRBD1. CDR3 size: 13 residues. J was trimmed by 4 bases and V by 10 bases; bases with no gene match: 6. CDR3 nucleotides: TGTGCCACCTTGGACAGGGGGGTCACTGAAGCTTTCTTT. Its translation is CATLDRGVTEAFF.

This chain connects TRBV27 to TRBJ1-6; possible D gene TRBD1, 5 bases. Per the germline V gene, CDR1 is MNHEY and CDR2 is SMNVEV (reference sequence). Deletions cut 5 bases from V and 2 bases from J, with 13 bases between. The CDR3 sequence is 16 residues long. CDR3 region: CASSARGAPYNSPLHF. CDR3 in DNA: TGTGCCAGCAGTGCAAGGGGTGCGCCCTATAATTCACCCCTCCACTTT.

The sample holds a few counts of this clonotype. The J gene is TRBJ1-1, the V gene TRBV7-6; possible D gene TRBD1, 5 bases. Looked up from germline, CDR1 is SGHVS and CDR2 is FNYEAQ. V was shortened by 0 bases and J by 11 bases, with 13 bases between the two germline ends. There are 13 residues in the CDR3. In DNA, the CDR3 is TGTGCCAGCAGCTTAGCAGACAGTTCCGGGGCTTTCTTT. It yields the protein CASSLADSSGAFF.

The table lists this clonotype with many counts. V and J are TRBV7-6 and TRBJ2-7; tentative D call: TRBD1 (6 bases). There are 14 residues in the CDR3. Germline V gene sequence: CDR1 SGHVS, CDR2 FNYEAQ. The V gene lost 4 bases and the J gene lost 3 bases, with 13 bases spanning the gap. DNA for the CDR3: TGTGCCAGCAGCTACAGGGAACAGGGCTACGAGCAGTACTTC. This codes for CASSYREQGYEQYF.

A few counts support this clonotype. This sequence joins TRBV7-2 and TRBJ1-4; the D gene is possibly TRBD1 (6 bases). The CDR3 runs to 17 residues. Looked up from germline, CDR1 is SGHTA and CDR2 is FQGNSA. The germline V and J ends were trimmed by 1 base and 7 bases, with 19 bases remaining between them. CDR3 in DNA: TGTGCCAGCAGCTTAGATAGGGTGGGCAAGACAGGTGAAAAACTGTTTTTT. This codes for CASSLDRVGKTGEKLFF.

In its sample, this clonotype was seen a few times. The chain is built from TRBV6-5 and TRBJ2-1, with TRBD2 matching 11 bases. The CDR3 contains 15 residues. V trimming: 5 bases; J trimming: 6 bases; junction bases outside the gene matches: 6. Germline lookup yields CDR1 MNHEY and CDR2 SVGAGI. CDR3 DNA sequence: TGTGCCAGCAGTACCGCTAGCGGGGGGCTCAATGAGCAGTTCTTC. Its protein is CASSTASGGLNEQFF.

For this clonotype: At one end the junction does not follow the germline gene, possibly because of a read error. CDR3: CASSFGGASCNEQFF. The CDR3 DNA is TGTGCCAGCAGCTTTGGAGGGGCGTCCTGCAATGAGCAGTTCTTC. The rearrangement joins TRBV7-2 to TRBJ2-1; tentative D call: TRBD2 (6 bases). The CDR3 has 15 residues. CDR1 is SGHTA and CDR2 is FQGNSA in the germline V gene.